This T cell receptor (beta chain) was captured by sequencing in a study of graft-versus-host responses after intestinal transplantation. The overall study: All recipients were given anti-thymocyte globulin induction, and tacrolimus and steroids were then administered for about three years. Study-level results: With peak circulating GvH clone levels came an association with early post-transplant HvG declines.

Trimming at V came to 2 bases and at J to 2 bases, leaving 6 bases not matched to a gene. This CDR3 spans 15 amino acids. Germline lookup yields CDR1 MGHRA and CDR2 YSYEKL. As for this clone: The antigen is unknown.

Clones were sequenced by immunoSEQ multiplex PCR, and TCRdb holds only the in-frame ones, with some missing. There are tens of thousands of clones in the sample; over 75% occur only once, and nearly 0.5% lies in the top ten. This chain uses TRBV4-1 with TRBJ2-7, with 7 bases that match TRBD1. The source is a human donor who received an intestinal transplant. This specimen consisted of unstimulated CD8+ T cells sorted from spleen or lymph node cells, obtained before intestinal transplant. CDR3 protein: CASSQRQGPPYEQYF. The CDR3 DNA sequence: TGCGCCAGCAGCCAAAGACAGGGACCCCCCTACGAGCAGTACTTC.